The 28 T cell receptor beta chains below all came from one sample that was sequenced in a study of T cell responses to AZD1222 COVID-19 vaccine. Repertoires were generated with immunoSEQ multiplex PCR, while TCRdb's copy carries only in-frame clones and drops some. The table includes some 95,000 clones, around 86% detected once. The input for sequencing was peripheral blood, taken on day 0 of AZD1222 vaccination. Source of these receptors: an adult in good health.

V gene TRBV2 combines with J gene TRBJ1-2; D is unresolved. CDR1 and CDR2 (germline): SNHLY, FYNNEI. The CDR3 loop spans 15 amino acids. V lost 2 bases and J lost 8, with 18 bases in between. The CDR3 DNA reads as TGTGCCAGCAGTGAACCCGGGGAGAGACCTGAAGGCTACACCTTC. Encoded protein: CASSEPGERPEGYTF.

The V gene is TRBV27, the J gene TRBJ2-5, with 7 bases matching TRBD1. The V gene end was trimmed by 5 bases and the J gene end by 1 base; junction bases not matched to a gene: 7. Germline V gene lookup returns CDR1 MNHEY and CDR2 SMNVEV (reference sequence). The CDR3 spans 15 residues. In DNA form, the CDR3 reads TGTGCCAGCAGTCCCCCGGGACAGTTCCAAGAGACCCAGTACTTC. Translated, it gives CASSPPGQFQETQYF.

The rearrangement joins TRBV5-5 to TRBJ2-2; TRBD1 might be the D (5 bases). The V end was cut by 4 bases, the J end by 9 bases, with 19 bases between. The CDR3 totals 15 residues. Germline-derived CDR1 and CDR2 are SGHKS and YYEKEE (reference sequence). The CDR3 loop is CASSLDGQGPRELFF. Written as DNA, the CDR3 is TGTGCCAGCAGCCTGGATGGTCAGGGCCCCAGGGAGCTGTTTTTT.

The V gene is TRBV9, the J gene TRBJ2-7, with D possibly matching TRBD1 (6 bases). This CDR3 has 15 amino acids. Germline V lookup: CDR1 SGDLS, CDR2 YYNGEE. The V end was cut by 0 bases, the J end by 5 bases, with 15 bases between. In DNA form, the CDR3 reads TGTGCCAGCAGCGTAGCACTGGGGACACACCACGAGCAGTACTTC. Protein product: CASSVALGTHHEQYF.

The rearrangement uses TRBV10-3 and TRBJ2-1, with D perhaps TRBD2 (5 bases). The CDR3 covers 12 residues. CDR1 is ENHRY, CDR2 SYGVKD, per germline. Trimming cost V 7 bases and J 4 bases, with 8 bases left between them. CDR3 DNA: TGTGCCATCACTTCGGGGTACAATGAGCAGTTCTTC. This encodes CAITSGYNEQFF.

The rearrangement links TRBV7-8 to TRBJ2-7; weak D call: TRBD1 (6 bases). CDR3 size: 14 residues. V was clipped by 1 base and J by 5 bases, with 12 bases between them. The V gene's germline CDR1 is SGHVS and CDR2 FQNEAQ. The DNA for the CDR3 is TGTGCCAGCAGCTTAGTTCTCAGGGGCCACGAGCAGTACTTC. This gives the protein CASSLVLRGHEQYF.

The genes are TRBV14 and TRBJ2-7; possibly TRBD1 or TRBD2 for D (5 bases each). The CDR3 has 13 residues. Germline V gene lookup returns CDR1 SGHDN and CDR2 FVKESK. The germline V and J ends were trimmed by 4 bases and 4 bases, with 11 bases remaining between them. The CDR3 nucleotides read TGTGCCAGCAGCCGAGGGGTTTTTTACGAGCAGTACTTC. Protein: CASSRGVFYEQYF.

The table lists this clone with a count of one. The chain couples TRBV7-6 to TRBJ1-1, with D perhaps TRBD1 (6 bases). Per the germline V gene, CDR1 is SGHVS and CDR2 is FNYEAQ. CDR3 size: 13 residues. V lost 6 bases, J lost 5 bases, and 13 bases lay in between. The CDR3 bases are TGTGCCAGCAGAGGGGTGAGGGGGACTGAAGCTTTCTTT. Its translation: CASRGVRGTEAFF.

The chain uses TRBV11-2 and TRBJ1-4; D remains unclear. Per the germline V gene, CDR1 is SGHAT and CDR2 is FQNNGV. With 4 bases removed from V and 8 bases from J, the gap between germline ends came to 17 bases. The CDR3 covers 15 residues. For the CDR3, the DNA is TGTGCCAGCAGCTCTCTAGTGGGCGCGGGGGAAAAACTGTTTTTT. This translates into CASSSLVGAGEKLFF.

V gene TRBV7-9 combines with J gene TRBJ1-1; the match to TRBD1 covers 10 bases. Germline V lookup: CDR1 SEHNR, CDR2 FQNEAQ (reference sequence). CDR3 length: 13 amino acids. V trimming: 5 bases; J trimming: 5 bases; junction bases outside the gene matches: 2. CDR3 sequence (DNA): TGTGCCAGCAGCGAGGGACAGGGGACTGAAGCTTTCTTT. Translated, it gives CASSEGQGTEAFF. Based on the CDR3 plus reference TRBV7-9 and TRBJ1-1, the full variable domain is DTGVSQNPRHKITKRGQNVTFRCDPISEHNRLYWYRQTLGQGPEFLTYFQNEAQLEKSRLLSDRFSAERPKGSFSTLEIQRTEQGDSAMYLCASSEGQGTEAFFGQGTRLTVV.

This clone was detected a few times. This chain connects TRBV6-5 to TRBJ2-5; possibly TRBD1 for D (5 bases). CDR3 size: 15 residues. V was cut by 8 bases and J by 2 bases, with 18 bases left in between. The V gene's germline CDR1 is MNHEY and CDR2 SVGAGI. CDR3 residues: CASFAGFAGQETQYF. The CDR3 DNA sequence: TGTGCCAGCTTTGCAGGGTTCGCAGGACAAGAGACCCAGTACTTC.

The rearrangement links TRBV30 to TRBJ2-2, with 7 bases matching TRBD1. Germline lookup yields CDR1 GTSNPN and CDR2 SVGIG (reference sequence). This CDR3 is 11 amino acids long. CDR3 sequence (DNA): TGTGAGGGACAGTACACCGGGGAGCTGTTTTTT. Translation: CEGQYTGELFF.

This clone has a single count. The rearrangement joins TRBV24-1 to TRBJ2-3; 7 bases line up with TRBD2. The length of the CDR3 is 16 residues. The V and J ends lost 3 bases and 6 bases, in that order; junction bases with no gene match: 11. The germline V gene encodes CDR1 KGHDR and CDR2 SFDVKD. This CDR3 is CATSDPSAGVKDTQYF. The DNA of the CDR3 is TGTGCCACCAGTGATCCCTCCGCGGGAGTTAAGGATACGCAGTATTTT.

This chain connects TRBV2 to TRBJ1-5; no reliable D call. This CDR3 is 15 amino acids long. The germline V gene encodes CDR1 SNHLY and CDR2 FYNNEI. V was shortened by 3 bases and J by 3 bases, with 12 bases between the two germline ends. The CDR3 protein is CASSDRVGANQPQHF. Here the CDR3 DNA reads TGTGCCAGCAGTGATAGGGTAGGAGCCAATCAGCCCCAGCATTTT.

Worth noting for this clone: At one end the junction does not follow the germline gene, possibly because of a read error. This chain joins TRBV4-1 and TRBJ2-7; TRBD1 aligns across 12 bases. The CDR3 runs to 17 residues. The germline V gene has CDR1 MGHRA and CDR2 YSYEKL. In DNA, the CDR3 is TGCGCCAGCAGCCAAGACTTAGGGACAGGGGGCTCCCACGAGCAGTACTTC. Protein sequence: CASSQDLGTGGSHEQYF.

This rearrangement joins TRBV3-1 (or the pseudogene TRBV3-2) to TRBJ2-3, with 7 bases lining up with TRBD2. There are 16 residues in the CDR3. Looked up from germline, CDR1 is LGHDT and CDR2 is YNNKEL (reference sequence). The ends lost 3 bases at V and 6 bases at J; junction bases unmatched: 12. The CDR3 sequence: CASSHPLGLERDTQYF. The CDR3 nucleotides read TGTGCCAGCAGCCACCCACTAGGACTAGAGAGGGATACGCAGTATTTT.

V is TRBV10-3 and J is TRBJ1-2; perhaps TRBD1 as D (5 bases). The CDR3 spans 13 residues. Deletions cut 4 bases from V and 4 bases from J, with 10 bases between. Germline CDR1 reads ENHRY; CDR2 reads SYGVKD. The CDR3 DNA sequence: TGTGCCATCAGTGGGGAAAGGGGCTATGGCTACACCTTC. This codes for CAISGERGYGYTF.

The gene calls are TRBV4-2 and TRBJ2-5; 9 positions agree with TRBD1. Germline-derived CDR1 and CDR2 are LGHNA and YNFKEQ. The J segment lost 4 bases and the V segment lost 4 bases, leaving 13 bases of the junction unmatched. The CDR3 extends over 17 amino acids. The CDR3 loop is CASSPLAGQGIRETQYF. CDR3 coding DNA: TGTGCCAGCAGCCCGCTTGCCGGACAGGGGATTCGAGAGACCCAGTACTTC.

The sample holds a few counts of this clone. V and J are TRBV7-9 and TRBJ2-6; D gene unclear. This CDR3 has 15 amino acids. Germline CDR1 SEHNR, CDR2 FQNEAQ (reference sequence). V was shortened by 5 bases and J by 2 bases, with 10 bases between the two germline ends. The CDR3 spells CASSDPRAGANVLTF. CDR3 sequence (DNA): TGTGCCAGCAGCGACCCGAGAGCTGGGGCCAACGTCCTGACTTTC.

The chain links TRBV2 to TRBJ1-1, with D unresolved. The CDR3 contains 11 residues. Germline V lookup: CDR1 SNHLY, CDR2 FYNNEI. V was pared by 2 bases and J by 4 bases, with 2 bases between. As DNA, the CDR3 is TGTGCCAGCAGTGAAACCACTGAAGCTTTCTTT. Translated: CASSETTEAFF. Filled out from reference TRBV2 and TRBJ1-1, the complete variable domain reads EPEVTQTPSHQVTQMGQEVILRCVPISNHLYFYWYRQILGQKVEFLVSFYNNEISEKSEIFDDQFSVERPDGSNFTLKIRSTKLEDSAMYFCASSETTEAFFGQGTRLTVV.

As DNA, the CDR3 is TGCGCCAGCAGTGGGCAGGGCTACGAGCAGTACTTC. Its translation: CASSGQGYEQYF. The rearrangement joins TRBV10-2 to TRBJ2-7; maybe TRBD1 (5 bases). The V gene lost 4 bases and the J gene lost 3 bases, with 7 bases spanning the gap. Germline-derived CDR1 and CDR2 are WSHSY and SAAADI. The CDR3 runs 12 residues.

The chain joins TRBV3-1 (or the pseudogene TRBV3-2) to TRBJ2-2; 9 nucleotides match TRBD1. V lost 1 base to trimming and J lost 1 base; unmatched junction nucleotides: 1. Looked up from germline, CDR1 is LGHDT and CDR2 is YNNKEL (reference sequence). This CDR3 is built from 16 residues. The CDR3 spells CASSQAGQGNTGELFF. CDR3 DNA sequence: TGTGCCAGCAGCCAAGCGGGACAGGGGAACACCGGGGAGCTGTTTTTT.

This rearrangement joins TRBV7-9 to TRBJ2-7, with D possibly matching TRBD2 (6 bases). Germline lookup yields CDR1 SEHNR and CDR2 FQNEAQ (reference sequence). This CDR3 region has 14 residues. V lost 4 bases to trimming and J lost 2 bases, with 12 bases between them. CDR3 nucleotide sequence: TGTGCCAGCAGCTCCCCCTCGGGGGCCTACGAGCAGTACTTC. Translated, it gives CASSSPSGAYEQYF.

The V and J genes are TRBV6-6 and TRBJ1-2; D is possibly TRBD1 (6 bases). Germline V gives CDR1 MNHNY, CDR2 SVGAGI (reference sequence). The length of the CDR3 is 13 residues. Trimming removed 6 bases at V and 2 bases at J, with 10 bases between. The CDR3: CASSLGTNYGYTF. The CDR3 coding sequence is TGTGCCAGCAGCTTAGGGACAAACTATGGCTACACCTTC.

This chain links TRBV5-6 with TRBJ1-2, with TRBD1 as a possible D gene (5 bases). Germline V lookup: CDR1 SGHDT, CDR2 YYEEEE. CDR3 length: 17 residues. V was clipped by 3 bases and J by 2 bases, with 20 bases between them. The CDR3 spells CASSSNWDGPRNYGYTF. The CDR3 DNA follows: TGTGCCAGCAGCTCCAACTGGGACGGCCCCCGGAACTATGGCTACACCTTC.

The genes are TRBV29-1 and TRBJ1-2, with 8 bases lining up with TRBD1. Trimming cost V 4 bases and J 2 bases; bases outside gene matches: 0. The CDR3 totals 12 residues. CDR1 is SQVTM, CDR2 ANQGSEA, per germline. CDR3 amino acids: CSVGQGNYGYTF. The DNA of the CDR3 is TGCAGCGTTGGACAGGGGAACTATGGCTACACCTTC.

The chain couples TRBV7-6 to TRBJ2-5; the D gene is possibly TRBD2 (5 bases). Deletions cut 0 bases from V and 5 bases from J, with 10 bases between. The CDR3 is made up of 14 amino acids. Per germline, CDR1 SGHVS and CDR2 FNYEAQ. In nucleotides, the CDR3 is TGTGCCAGCAGCTTAGCTTGGCCGGGGGAGACCCAGTACTTC. This translates into CASSLAWPGETQYF. Full variable domain (rest looked up from reference TRBV7-6 and TRBJ2-5): GAGVSQSPRYKVTKRGQDVALRCDPISGHVSLYWYRQALGQGPEFLTYFNYEAQQDKSGLPNDRFSAERPEGSISTLTIQRTEQRDSAMYRCASSLAWPGETQYFGPGTRLLVL.

The gene calls are TRBV27 and TRBJ2-1; D ambiguous. The V gene lost 6 bases and the J gene lost 0 bases, with 9 bases spanning the gap. CDR1 is MNHEY, CDR2 SMNVEV, per germline (reference sequence). The CDR3 covers 14 residues. This chain's CDR3 is CASSASGSYNEQFF. CDR3 nucleotide sequence: TGTGCCAGCAGCGCGTCTGGCTCCTACAATGAGCAGTTCTTC.